The 7 T cell receptor beta chains in this list originate from one sample, sequenced in a study of control samples from healthy donors and cancer patients. This table comes from immunoSEQ multiplex PCR, and its TCRdb copy is limited to in-frame clones, with some not included. The sample yields around 95,000 clones, around 81% seen once. Sequenced input: blood. These receptors all stem from a man aged 25 to 40 in good health.

This clone appeared once. This chain links TRBV24-1 with TRBJ2-1; possible D gene TRBD2, 6 bases. V lost 4 bases, J lost 0 bases, and 12 bases lay in between. CDR3 length: 16 amino acids. Germline CDR1 is KGHDR and CDR2 is SFDVKD. The CDR3 sequence: CATSDNSGPSYNEQFF. DNA for the CDR3: TGTGCCACCAGTGACAACAGCGGGCCCTCCTACAATGAGCAGTTCTTC.

The gene calls are TRBV9 and TRBJ1-1; D is uncertain. Germline CDR1 and CDR2: SGDLS and YYNGEE. Trimming removed 4 bases at V and 1 base at J, with 8 bases between. The CDR3 spans 13 residues. The CDR3 DNA reads TGTGCCAGCAGCTCTACAGAGAACACTGAAGCTTTCTTT. It yields the protein CASSSTENTEAFF. The full variable domain, rest sourced from reference TRBV9 and TRBJ1-1, is DSGVTQTPKHLITATGQRVTLRCSPRSGDLSVYWYQQSLDQGLQFLIQYYNGEERAKGNILERFSAQQFPDLHSELNLSSLELGDSALYFCASSSTENTEAFFGQGTRLTVV.

The V call is TRBV28, the J call TRBJ1-2, with unresolved D. V dropped 10 bases and J dropped 4 bases, with 10 bases sitting between them. Germline-derived CDR1 and CDR2 are MDHEN and SYDVKM. The CDR3 extends over 11 amino acids. The DNA of the CDR3 is TGTGCCACGGCCGATATCTATGGCTACACCTTC. Residues: CATADIYGYTF.

V and J are TRBV19 and TRBJ1-5; TRBD1 matches at 9 bases. The CDR3 has 15 amino acids. With V trimmed by 7 bases and J by 7 bases, 11 bases remained unmatched. Germline loops: CDR1 LNHDA, CDR2 SQIVND (reference sequence). The CDR3 DNA is TGTGCCAGTACCTTAATAGGGACAGGGCAACAGCCCCAGCATTTT. This sequence encodes CASTLIGTGQQPQHF.

This chain links TRBV10-3 with TRBJ2-1, with D possibly being TRBD2 (5 bases). Germline loops: CDR1 ENHRY, CDR2 SYGVKD. This CDR3 is built from 14 residues. The V gene lost 3 bases and the J gene lost 3 bases, with 9 bases spanning the gap. The CDR3, as DNA: TGTGCCATCAGTGAACCACTAGGCTACAATGAGCAGTTCTTC. As protein: CAISEPLGYNEQFF.

The J gene is TRBJ2-7, the V gene TRBV5-1; possible D gene TRBD2, 5 bases. The CDR3 has 14 residues. Per the germline V gene, CDR1 is SGHRS and CDR2 is YFSETQ. The V end was cut by 4 bases, the J end by 2 bases, with 13 bases between. This CDR3 reads CASSTGPGTYEQYF. CDR3 sequence (DNA): TGCGCCAGCAGCACCGGACCGGGGACCTACGAGCAGTACTTC.

The table lists this clone with a few counts. The chain combines TRBV7-8 with TRBJ2-4; maybe TRBD2 (7 bases). Trimming removed 0 bases from V and 1 base from J, with 22 bases in between. Germline assignment: CDR1 SGHVS and CDR2 FQNEAQ. The CDR3 is made up of 20 amino acids. In DNA form, the CDR3 reads TGTGCCAGCAGCTTAGCTTCGGTTACGGGGGGCGTCGGTGCCAAAAACATTCAGTACTTC. This encodes CASSLASVTGGVGAKNIQYF.